This T cell receptor (beta chain) was identified in a study of shared clonotypes between healthy human individuals (dated by TCRdb to 2018 to 2021). Describing the broader study: Three men and a couple of women, aged 18 to 49 years, made up the cohort. To estimate repertoire size and how much clonotype sharing occurs between individuals, the study deeply sequenced the blood TCR repertoires of a handful of healthy adults. To increase sequencing depth and limit assay-specific biases, different laboratories used diverse techniques to prepare libraries and sequence TCR repertoires. Per donor, leukapheresis produced somewhere between about 0.8 and 9 billion PBMCs. Beyond this particular receptor, the publication reports: Pairwise subsampling indicated that sequencing depth was expected to affect the degree of clonotype sharing among donors. Sampling was restricted to blood, and TCR repertoires in tissue are likely to differ from TCR repertoires in blood. The genetic and exposure-history diversity represented was limited by the small number of donors.

For CDR1 and CDR2, the germline V gene lists MNHNS and SASEGT. A distance of 19 bases separates the germline ends of V and J, which lose 11 bases and 5 bases respectively. From the cysteine through the phenylalanine, the CDR3 covers 13 amino acids. Left in the record is the CDR3 DNA by itself, 39 bases read in frame from the first base. The donors were healthy, HIV-negative adults with no recently reported acute infections or vaccinations. Only Caucasian adults living in Nashville, Tennessee, USA were represented among the donors. For unsorted samples, around 85 million PBMCs were counted, and genomic DNA was extracted using the QIAamp DNA Blood Mini kit. Blood was collected by leukapheresis, and PBMCs were isolated by Ficoll-Histopaque density gradient centrifugation and then cryopreserved in liquid nitrogen vapor phase. This clone was seen more than once but under ten times. Its binding antigen is unknown. No qualities accompany the bases; no much larger clone lies one base away.

TCR CDR3 regions were amplified from genomic DNA by multiplex PCR using the deep immunoSEQ assay. Genomic DNA extracted from each cell subset was distributed evenly over all wells of several immunoSEQ 96-well plates, and each plate served as one replicate. For unsorted PBMC, each replicate PCR was loaded with approximately 320 ng genomic DNA, equivalent to tens of thousands of T cell genomes. Ten immunoSEQ deep assay plates were used to sequence unsorted PBMC genomic DNA. Purified libraries were measured with a Qubit 3.0 fluorometer, size-checked on a Bioanalyzer 2100, and measured again with the KAPA Library Quantification kit. Every immunoSEQ 96-well plate was sequenced on a dedicated single-read 150-cycle Illumina NextSeq 550 flow cell. In the original analysis: The immunoSEQ output contained only junctional sequences without quality scores, so filtering could not match that applied to full-length reads. Sequences were annotated with PyIR, a Python wrapper for IgBLAST v1.9, and V/J genes and CDR3 were assigned using IMGT germline references. Reads were filtered out if the reads had weak V/J assignments (E-value above 1e-6), no CDR3, stop codons, out-of-frame junctions, or ambiguous translated residues. V3J clonotypes were defined by identical inferred V gene, J gene, and CDR3 amino acid sequence. Percentage overlap between repertoires was computed as shared unique clonotypes divided by the size of the smaller repertoire. Richness of each repertoire was evaluated using RTK rarefaction, the Chao1 estimator, and Recon v2.1 estimates of unobserved clonotypes. The table comes from immuneACCESS by way of TCRdb, which keeps in-frame sequences with V and J called. Part of the clones is missing from these tables; in studies checked, under half for an unresolved V gene and the rest for unknown reasons. For V, J and clone size, that table is used; D and trimming come from the DNA. This sample holds about 520,000 clones; roughly 80% were observed only once. The biggest ten clones account for about an eighth of the sample.

The V and J segments used are TRBV6-1 and TRBJ2-7; TRBD2 is possibly the D segment (5 matching bases). The clonotype comes from a woman aged 40 to 50 in good health. Some clones in this sample may be carry-over from other donors' samples. Material for sequencing was PBMCs. The DNA sequence is given as TGTGCCTCCCTCCCCCCGGGGTACAACGAGCAGTACTTC. Translated, it reads CASLPPGYNEQYF.